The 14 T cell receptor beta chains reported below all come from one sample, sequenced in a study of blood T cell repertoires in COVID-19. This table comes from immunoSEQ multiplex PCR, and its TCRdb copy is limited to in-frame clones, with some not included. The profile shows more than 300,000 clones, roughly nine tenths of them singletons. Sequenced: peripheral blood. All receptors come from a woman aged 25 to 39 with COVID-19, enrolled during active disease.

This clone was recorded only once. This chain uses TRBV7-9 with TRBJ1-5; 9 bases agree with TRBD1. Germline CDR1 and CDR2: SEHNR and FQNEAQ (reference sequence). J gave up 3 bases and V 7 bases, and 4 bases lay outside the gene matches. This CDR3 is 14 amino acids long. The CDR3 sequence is CASTRTGANQPQHF. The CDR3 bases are TGTGCCAGCACCCGGACAGGGGCCAATCAGCCCCAGCATTTT.

The CDR3 sequence is CASSMTSGYNEQFF. In nucleotides, the CDR3 is TGTGCCAGTAGTATGACTAGCGGGTACAATGAGCAGTTCTTC. The chain has TRBV19 and TRBJ2-1; 10 bases fit TRBD2. J lost 4 bases, V lost 3 bases, and 0 bases had no gene match. The CDR3 sequence is 14 residues long. Looked up from germline, CDR1 is LNHDA and CDR2 is SQIVND (reference sequence).

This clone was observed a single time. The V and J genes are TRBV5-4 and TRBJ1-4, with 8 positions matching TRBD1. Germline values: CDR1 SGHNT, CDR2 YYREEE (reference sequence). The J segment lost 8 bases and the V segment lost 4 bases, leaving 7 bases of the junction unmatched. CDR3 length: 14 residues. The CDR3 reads CASSKDRVDEKLFF. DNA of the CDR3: TGTGCCAGCAGCAAGGACAGGGTAGACGAAAAACTGTTTTTT.

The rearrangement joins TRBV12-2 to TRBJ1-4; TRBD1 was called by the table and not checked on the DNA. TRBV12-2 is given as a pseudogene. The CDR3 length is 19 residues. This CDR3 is CASRDVRDEGDRTNEKLFF. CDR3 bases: TGTGCAAGTCGCGATGTACGGGACGAGGGGGATCGAACTAATGAAAAACTGTTTTTT.

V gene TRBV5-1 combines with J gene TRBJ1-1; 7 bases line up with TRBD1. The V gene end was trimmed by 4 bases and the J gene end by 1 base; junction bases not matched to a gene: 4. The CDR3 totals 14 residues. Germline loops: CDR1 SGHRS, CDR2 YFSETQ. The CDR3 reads CASSEGTANTEAFF. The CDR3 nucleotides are TGCGCCAGCAGCGAGGGGACAGCGAACACTGAAGCTTTCTTT.

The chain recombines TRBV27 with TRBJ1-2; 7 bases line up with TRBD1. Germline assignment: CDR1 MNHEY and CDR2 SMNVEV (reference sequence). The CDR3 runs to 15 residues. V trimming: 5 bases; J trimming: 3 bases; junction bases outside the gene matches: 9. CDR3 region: CASSEIPGGYYGYTF. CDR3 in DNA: TGTGCCAGCAGTGAAATTCCAGGGGGGTACTATGGCTACACCTTC.

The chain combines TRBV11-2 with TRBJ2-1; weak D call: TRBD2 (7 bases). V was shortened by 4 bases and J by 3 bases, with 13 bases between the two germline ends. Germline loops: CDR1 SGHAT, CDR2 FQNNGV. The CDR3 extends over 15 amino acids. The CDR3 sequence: CASSYGEGGYNEQFF. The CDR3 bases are TGTGCCAGCAGCTACGGGGAGGGGGGCTACAATGAGCAGTTCTTC.

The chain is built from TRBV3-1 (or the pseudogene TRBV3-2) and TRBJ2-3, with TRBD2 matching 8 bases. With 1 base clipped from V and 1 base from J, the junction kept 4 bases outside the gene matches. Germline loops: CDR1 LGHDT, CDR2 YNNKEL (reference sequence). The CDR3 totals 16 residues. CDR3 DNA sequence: TGTGCCAGCAGCCAAGGCTGGCGGGGGGGCACAGATACGCAGTATTTT. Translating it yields CASSQGWRGGTDTQYF.

CDR3 nucleotides: TGTGCCAGCAGCCACCTTTTTACTAGCGGGGGTTTCAATGAGCAGTTCTTC. As protein: CASSHLFTSGGFNEQFF. The chain combines TRBV14 with TRBJ2-1, with 11 bases that match TRBD2. CDR1 is SGHDN and CDR2 is FVKESK in the germline V gene. CDR3 size: 17 residues. After removal of 3 bases from V and 6 bases from J, the junction contained 10 bases not matched to a gene.

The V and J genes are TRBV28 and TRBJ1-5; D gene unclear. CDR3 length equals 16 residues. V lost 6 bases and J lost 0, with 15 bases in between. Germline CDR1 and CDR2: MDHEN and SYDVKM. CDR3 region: CASSSPTRLSNQPQHF. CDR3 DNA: TGTGCCAGCAGCTCTCCGACTCGGCTTAGCAATCAGCCCCAGCATTTT.

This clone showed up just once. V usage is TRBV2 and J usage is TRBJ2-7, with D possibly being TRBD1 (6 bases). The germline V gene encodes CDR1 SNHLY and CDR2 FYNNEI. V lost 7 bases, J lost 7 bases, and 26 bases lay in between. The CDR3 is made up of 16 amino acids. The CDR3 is CASISLGSGTPREQYF. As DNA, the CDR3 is TGTGCCAGCATCTCTCTGGGATCCGGGACACCTCGAGAGCAGTACTTC. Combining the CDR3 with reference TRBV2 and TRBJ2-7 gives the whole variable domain EPEVTQTPSHQVTQMGQEVILRCVPISNHLYFYWYRQILGQKVEFLVSFYNNEISEKSEIFDDQFSVERPDGSNFTLKIRSTKLEDSAMYFCASISLGSGTPREQYFGPGTRLTVT.

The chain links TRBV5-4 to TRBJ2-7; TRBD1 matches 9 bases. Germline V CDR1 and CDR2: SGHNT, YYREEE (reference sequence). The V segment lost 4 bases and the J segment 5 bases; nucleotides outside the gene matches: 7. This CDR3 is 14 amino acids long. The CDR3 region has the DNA TGTGCCAGCAGCAGGACAGGGGCAGGGAACGAGCAGTACTTC. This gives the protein CASSRTGAGNEQYF.

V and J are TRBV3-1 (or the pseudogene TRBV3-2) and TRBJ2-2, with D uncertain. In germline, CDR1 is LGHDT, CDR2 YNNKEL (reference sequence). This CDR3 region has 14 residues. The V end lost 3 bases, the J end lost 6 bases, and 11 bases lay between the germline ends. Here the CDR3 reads CASSQNRRSGELFF. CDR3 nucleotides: TGTGCCAGCAGCCAGAACCGGAGATCCGGGGAGCTGTTTTTT.

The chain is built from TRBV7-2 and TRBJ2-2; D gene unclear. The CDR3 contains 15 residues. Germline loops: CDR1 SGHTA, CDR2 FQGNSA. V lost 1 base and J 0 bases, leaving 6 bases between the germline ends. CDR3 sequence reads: CASSLVRTNTGELFF. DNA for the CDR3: TGTGCCAGCAGCTTAGTTAGAACGAACACCGGGGAGCTGTTTTTT.